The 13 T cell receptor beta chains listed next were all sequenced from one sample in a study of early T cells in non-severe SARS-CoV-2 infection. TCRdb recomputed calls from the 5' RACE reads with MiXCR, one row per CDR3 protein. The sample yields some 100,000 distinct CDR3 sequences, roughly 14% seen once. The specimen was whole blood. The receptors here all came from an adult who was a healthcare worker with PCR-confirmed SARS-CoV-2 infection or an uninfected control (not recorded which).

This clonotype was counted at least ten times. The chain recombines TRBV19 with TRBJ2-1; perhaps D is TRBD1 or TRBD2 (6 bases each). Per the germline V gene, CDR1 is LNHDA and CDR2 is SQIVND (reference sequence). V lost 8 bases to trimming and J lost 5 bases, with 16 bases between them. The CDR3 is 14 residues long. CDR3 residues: CASSLGGWNNEQFF. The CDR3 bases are TGTGCCAGTTCTTTAGGGGGGTGGAACAATGAGCAGTTCTTC.

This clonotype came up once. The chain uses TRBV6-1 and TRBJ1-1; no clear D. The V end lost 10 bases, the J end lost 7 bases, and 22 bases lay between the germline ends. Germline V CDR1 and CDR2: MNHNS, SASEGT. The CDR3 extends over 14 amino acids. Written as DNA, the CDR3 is TGTGCCACCCCTCCGGGAGAGTTCTTTAATGAAGCTTTCTTT. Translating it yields CATPPGEFFNEAFF.

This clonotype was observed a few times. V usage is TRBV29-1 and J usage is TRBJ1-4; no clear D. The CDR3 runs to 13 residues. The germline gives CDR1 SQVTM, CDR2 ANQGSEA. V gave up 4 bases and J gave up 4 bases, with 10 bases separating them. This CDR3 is CSVGGSFNEKLFF. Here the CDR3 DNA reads TGCAGCGTTGGTGGCAGCTTTAATGAAAAACTGTTTTTT.

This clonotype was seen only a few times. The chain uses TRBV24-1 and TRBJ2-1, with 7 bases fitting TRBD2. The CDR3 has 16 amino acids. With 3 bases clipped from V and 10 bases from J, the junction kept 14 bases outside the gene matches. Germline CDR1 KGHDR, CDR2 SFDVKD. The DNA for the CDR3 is TGTGCCACCAGTGATATCGCGGGACCCCTGCGGGGGGAGCAGTTCTTC. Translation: CATSDIAGPLRGEQFF.

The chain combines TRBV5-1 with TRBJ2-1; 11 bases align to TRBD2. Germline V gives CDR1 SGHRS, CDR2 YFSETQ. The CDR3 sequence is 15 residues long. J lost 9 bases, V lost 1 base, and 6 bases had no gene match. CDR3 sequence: CASSLPLAGGSEQFF. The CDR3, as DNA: TGCGCCAGCAGCTTGCCCCTAGCGGGGGGCAGTGAGCAGTTCTTC.

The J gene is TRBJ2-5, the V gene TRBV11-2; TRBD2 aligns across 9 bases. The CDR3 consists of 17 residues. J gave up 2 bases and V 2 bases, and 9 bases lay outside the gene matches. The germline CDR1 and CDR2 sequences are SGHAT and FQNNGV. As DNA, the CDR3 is TGTGCCAGCAGCTTAAGGATAGCGGGGGCCGCACAAGAGACCCAGTACTTC. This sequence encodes CASSLRIAGAAQETQYF.

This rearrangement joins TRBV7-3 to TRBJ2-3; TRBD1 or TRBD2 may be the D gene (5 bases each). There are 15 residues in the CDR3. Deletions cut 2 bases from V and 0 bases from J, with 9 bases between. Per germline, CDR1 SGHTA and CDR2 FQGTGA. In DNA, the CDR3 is TGTGCCAGCAGCTTAGGGGGTACTAGCACAGATACGCAGTATTTT. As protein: CASSLGGTSTDTQYF.

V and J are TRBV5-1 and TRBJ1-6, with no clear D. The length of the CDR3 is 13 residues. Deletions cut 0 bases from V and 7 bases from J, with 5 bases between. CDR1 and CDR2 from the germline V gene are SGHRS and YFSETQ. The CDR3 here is CASSLAGNSPLHF. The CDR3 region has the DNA TGCGCCAGCAGCTTGGCCGGGAATTCACCCCTCCACTTT.

The CDR3 nucleotides read TGCGCCAGCAGGAGAACAGGGGACGTGGCTCCCCTCCACTTT. Amino acids: CASRRTGDVAPLHF. The chain is built from TRBV10-2 and TRBJ1-6; 7 bases are shared with TRBD1. The J segment lost 13 bases and the V segment lost 6 bases, leaving 12 bases of the junction unmatched. Germline loops: CDR1 WSHSY, CDR2 SAAADI. The CDR3 consists of 14 residues.

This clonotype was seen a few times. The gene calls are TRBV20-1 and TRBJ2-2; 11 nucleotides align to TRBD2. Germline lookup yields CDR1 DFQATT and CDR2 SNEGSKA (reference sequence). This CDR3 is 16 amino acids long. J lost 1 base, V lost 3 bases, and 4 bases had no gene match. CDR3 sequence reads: CSASSGGAGNTGELFF. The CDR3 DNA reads TGCAGTGCTAGTAGCGGGGGGGCCGGGAACACCGGGGAGCTGTTTTTT.

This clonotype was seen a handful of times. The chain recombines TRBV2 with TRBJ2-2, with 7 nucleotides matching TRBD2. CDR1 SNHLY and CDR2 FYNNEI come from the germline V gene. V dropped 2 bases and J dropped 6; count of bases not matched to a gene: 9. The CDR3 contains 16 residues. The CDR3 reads CASSERSGGMAGELFF. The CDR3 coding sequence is TGTGCCAGCAGTGAACGTTCGGGGGGTATGGCCGGGGAGCTGTTTTTT.

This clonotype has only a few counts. The CDR3 coding sequence is TGTGCCAGCACCCCAGGGACAGGGGACCTCTTCTATGGCTACACCTTC. Translation gives CASTPGTGDLFYGYTF. This chain connects TRBV12-3 or TRBV12-4 to TRBJ1-2; 10 nucleotides match TRBD1. The V gene end was trimmed by 7 bases and the J gene end by 4 bases; junction bases not matched to a gene: 12. The CDR3 spans 16 residues.

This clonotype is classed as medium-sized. CDR3 nucleotide sequence: TGTGCCAGCAGCTTATGGGGCGAAGCCAATCAGCCCCAGCATTTT. It is translated as CASSLWGEANQPQHF. The chain employs TRBV5-5 and TRBJ1-5; the D gene is possibly TRBD1 (5 bases). Germline V CDR1 and CDR2: SGHKS, YYEKEE (reference sequence). V shed 2 bases and J shed 3 bases, with 12 bases lying between them. This CDR3 is 15 amino acids long.